This T cell receptor (beta chain) stems from a study of cytomegalovirus exposure and HLA in healthy donors. Among the donors, all were healthy bone marrow donors. CDR3 length: 15 amino acids. From germline, CDR1 is SGHVS and CDR2 FQNEAQ. V gave up 1 base and J gave up 5 bases, with 11 bases separating them. The PCR made use of 60 Vbeta and 13 Jbeta primers. Using immunoSEQ multiplex PCR, the repertoire was profiled, and TCRdb retains in-frame clones only, with some absent. Of about 180,000 clones in the sample, around four fifths were seen once. Material for sequencing was PBMCs. This clonotype originated in a man under 40 in good health and CMV-seronegative. The V call is TRBV7-8, the J call TRBJ1-4; possibly TRBD1 for D (5 bases). CDR3 in amino acids: CASSLGPAGNEKLFF. The CDR3 bases are TGTGCCAGCAGCTTAGGGCCTGCAGGGAATGAAAAACTGTTTTTT.